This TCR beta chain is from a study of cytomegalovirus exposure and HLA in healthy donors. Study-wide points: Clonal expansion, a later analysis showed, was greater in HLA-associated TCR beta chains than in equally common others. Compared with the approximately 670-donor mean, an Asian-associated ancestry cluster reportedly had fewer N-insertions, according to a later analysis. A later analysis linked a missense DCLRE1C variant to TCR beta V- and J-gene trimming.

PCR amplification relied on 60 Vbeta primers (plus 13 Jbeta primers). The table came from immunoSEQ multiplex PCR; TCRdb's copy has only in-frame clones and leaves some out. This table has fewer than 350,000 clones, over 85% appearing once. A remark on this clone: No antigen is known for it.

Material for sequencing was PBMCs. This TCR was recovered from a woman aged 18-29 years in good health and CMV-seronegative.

CDR3 sequence (DNA): TGTGCCAGTAACCATGGACAGGGTGGGGAGACCCAGTACTTC. This sequence encodes CASNHGQGGETQYF. The chain has TRBV27 and TRBJ2-5, with 8 bases that match TRBD1. The germline gives CDR1 MNHEY, CDR2 SMNVEV (reference sequence). V was pared by 9 bases and J by 5 bases, with 11 bases of the junction left unmatched. The CDR3 extends over 14 amino acids.